This entry lists 14 T cell receptor beta chains sequenced from one sample in a study of a mutant IDH1 vaccine in newly diagnosed glioma. Sample time point: week 5, during vaccination. Mutant IDH1 20-mer peptide, at 300 ug, made up each vaccine dose, with topical imiquimod. Antigen specificity for these receptors is unknown. Profiled with immunoSEQ multiplex PCR; TCRdb holds only in-frame clones, not every one. The sample has around 56,000 clones; approximately 79% are singletons. The source was PBMCs, collected from a glioma patient whose treatment included an IDH1 peptide vaccine. All receptors come from a woman aged 18-29 years with glioma. Some clones in this sample may be carry-over from other donors' samples.

This clone has more than one count but fewer than ten. This chain connects TRBV6-5 to TRBJ1-2, with D hard to call. V lost 6 bases to trimming and J lost 1 base, with 9 bases between them. The CDR3 runs 13 residues. CDR1 MNHEY and CDR2 SVGAGI come from the germline V gene. In DNA form, the CDR3 reads TGTGCCAGCAGCCCGACCGATAACTATGGCTACACCTTC. The encoded protein is CASSPTDNYGYTF.

The J gene is TRBJ2-2, the V gene TRBV7-9, with D perhaps TRBD2 (5 bases). CDR1 and CDR2 from the germline V gene are SEHNR and FQNEAQ (reference sequence). This CDR3 has 16 residues. Trimming left V 5 bases short and J 1 base short, with 14 bases between. CDR3 sequence reads: CASSILRGQNTGELFF. The DNA for the CDR3 is TGTGCCAGCAGCATTCTCCGGGGTCAGAACACCGGGGAGCTGTTTTTT.

The chain has TRBV5-1 and TRBJ1-2; 9 bases are a match to TRBD1. Trimming took 3 bases from V and 3 from J; bases not matched to a gene: 6. There are 15 residues in the CDR3. Germline V gene data show CDR1 as SGHRS and CDR2 as YFSETQ. The CDR3 DNA follows: TGCGCCAGCAGCTGGACAGGGGTAAATCACTATGGCTACACCTTC. Translating gives CASSWTGVNHYGYTF.

This chain uses TRBV9 with TRBJ2-5; 9 nucleotides line up with TRBD2. V trimming: 6 bases; J trimming: 5 bases; junction bases outside the gene matches: 8. Germline-derived CDR1 and CDR2 are SGDLS and YYNGEE. The CDR3 extends over 14 amino acids. This CDR3 reads CASNSAGGGETQYF. CDR3 DNA: TGTGCCAGCAATAGTGCGGGAGGGGGCGAGACCCAGTACTTC.

This sequence joins TRBV25-1 and TRBJ1-2, with D maybe TRBD1 (6 bases). Trimming shortened V by 0 bases and J by 8 bases, and 13 bases separated the two germline ends. Per germline, CDR1 MGHDK and CDR2 SYGVNS. The CDR3 spans 14 residues. The chain's CDR3 is CASSEYGGAEGYTF. CDR3 DNA: TGTGCCAGCAGTGAATATGGGGGGGCGGAAGGCTACACCTTC.

The V gene is TRBV5-6, the J gene TRBJ2-1; no clear D gene. CDR3 length: 14 amino acids. The germline V and J ends were trimmed by 0 bases and 3 bases, with 7 bases remaining between them. Per germline, CDR1 SGHDT and CDR2 YYEEEE. This CDR3 is CASSLGRLYNEQFF. The CDR3 DNA is TGTGCCAGCAGCTTGGGACGTCTCTACAATGAGCAGTTCTTC.

Regarding this clone: This same CDR3 is encoded by further DNA sequences in the sample. The chain carries TRBV6-5 and TRBJ2-7, with TRBD1 matching 7 bases. Unmatched junction bases numbered 8, after V lost 2 bases and J lost 7 bases. The CDR3 is 14 residues long. CDR1 is MNHEY, CDR2 SVGAGI, per germline. The CDR3 nucleotides are TGTGCCAGCAGTTACGCGGCAGGGGGTTGGGAGCAGTACTTC. Translation: CASSYAAGGWEQYF.

The chain recombines TRBV7-9 with TRBJ2-1, with TRBD2 matching over 8 bases. CDR3 size: 12 residues. Germline CDR1 is SEHNR and CDR2 is FQNEAQ (reference sequence). The V gene end was trimmed by 7 bases and the J gene end by 7 bases; junction bases not matched to a gene: 3. CDR3 in DNA: TGTGCCAGCAAGACGGGAGGGAATGAGCAGTTCTTC. Translation: CASKTGGNEQFF.

V gene TRBV6-1 combines with J gene TRBJ2-5; 8 bases are a match to TRBD2. Germline V gives CDR1 MNHNS, CDR2 SASEGT. With 1 base clipped from V and 2 bases from J, the junction kept 3 bases outside the gene matches. CDR3 size: 15 residues. The CDR3 spells CASSEGGGRQETQYF. DNA for the CDR3: TGTGCCAGCAGTGAAGGTGGCGGGAGGCAAGAGACCCAGTACTTC.

The V call is TRBV7-9, the J call TRBJ2-7; D gene uncertain. The CDR3 length is 15 residues. Per the germline V gene, CDR1 is SEHNR and CDR2 is FQNEAQ (reference sequence). The V gene lost 2 bases and the J gene lost 3 bases, with 14 bases spanning the gap. CDR3 nucleotides: TGTGCCAGCAGCTTATCTGTCCGATCCTACTACGAGCAGTACTTC. Amino acid sequence: CASSLSVRSYYEQYF.

The chain joins TRBV19 to TRBJ1-2; 7 bases line up with TRBD1. V trimming: 1 base; J trimming: 0 bases; junction bases outside the gene matches: 2. Germline CDR1 and CDR2: LNHDA and SQIVND (reference sequence). CDR3 length: 15 amino acids. CDR3: CASSIGQGTNYGYTF. For the CDR3, the DNA is TGTGCCAGTAGTATAGGACAGGGTACTAACTATGGCTACACCTTC.

CDR3 nucleotides: TGCGCCAGCAAGGGTATGAACACTGAAGCTTTCTTT. It translates to CASKGMNTEAFF. V is TRBV10-1 and J is TRBJ1-1, with D unclear. V was clipped by 7 bases and J by 0 bases, with 6 bases between them. Looked up from germline, CDR1 is WNHNN and CDR2 is SYGVQD (reference sequence). This CDR3 has 12 amino acids.

The chain is built from TRBV30 and TRBJ1-2; D call uncertain. Deletions cut 4 bases from V and 0 bases from J, with 9 bases between. The length of the CDR3 is 13 residues. CDR1 is GTSNPN and CDR2 is SVGIG in the germline V gene (reference sequence). CDR3 DNA sequence: TGTGCCTGGAAGGCTGGGCCTAACTATGGCTACACCTTC. Translation gives CAWKAGPNYGYTF.

The CDR3 sequence: CASSEWDATNEKLFF. In DNA form, the CDR3 reads TGTGCCAGCAGTGAATGGGATGCAACTAATGAAAAACTGTTTTTT. The gene calls are TRBV25-1 and TRBJ1-4; D not resolved. This CDR3 has 15 amino acids. Trimming stripped 1 base from V and 0 bases from J, with 6 bases between. Looked up from germline, CDR1 is MGHDK and CDR2 is SYGVNS.